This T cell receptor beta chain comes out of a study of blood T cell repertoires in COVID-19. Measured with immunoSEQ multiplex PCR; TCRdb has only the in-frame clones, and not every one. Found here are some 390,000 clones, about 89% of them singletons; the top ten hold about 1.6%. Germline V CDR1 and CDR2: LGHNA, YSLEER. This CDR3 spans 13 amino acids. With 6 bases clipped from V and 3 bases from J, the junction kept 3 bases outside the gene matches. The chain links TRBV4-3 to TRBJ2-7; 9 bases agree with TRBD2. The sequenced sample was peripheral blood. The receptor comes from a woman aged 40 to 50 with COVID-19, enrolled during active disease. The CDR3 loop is CASSRTSDYEQYF. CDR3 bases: TGCGCCAGCAGTCGGACTAGCGACTACGAGCAGTACTTC.